This TCR beta chain comes out of a study of control samples from healthy donors and cancer patients. Method: immunoSEQ multiplex PCR; TCRdb's copy keeps in-frame clones and lacks some. The sample has some 45,000 clones; around 78% are singletons. The sequence was obtained from a man in his 60s in good health. Source material: blood.

CDR3 bases: TGCGCCAGCAGCCGAGGAGTCCCAGAGACCCAGTACTTC. Protein product: CASSRGVPETQYF. The V call is TRBV5-1, the J call TRBJ2-5; D unresolved. Germline CDR1 and CDR2: SGHRS and YFSETQ. CDR3 length: 13 amino acids. The V and J ends lost 4 bases and 4 bases respectively, with 11 bases between them.